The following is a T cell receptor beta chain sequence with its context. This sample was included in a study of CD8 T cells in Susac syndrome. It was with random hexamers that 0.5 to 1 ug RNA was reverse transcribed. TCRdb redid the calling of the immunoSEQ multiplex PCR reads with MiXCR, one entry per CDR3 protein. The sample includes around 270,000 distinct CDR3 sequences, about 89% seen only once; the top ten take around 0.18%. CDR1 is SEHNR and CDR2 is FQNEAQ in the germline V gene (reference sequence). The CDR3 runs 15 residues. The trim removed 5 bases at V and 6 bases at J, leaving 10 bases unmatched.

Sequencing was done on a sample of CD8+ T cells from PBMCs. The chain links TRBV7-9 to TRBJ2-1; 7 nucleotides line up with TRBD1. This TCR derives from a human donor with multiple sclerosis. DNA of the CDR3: TGTGCCAGCAGCCCCGACAGGGTGTCTCTCAATGAGCAGTTCTTC. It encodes CASSPDRVSLNEQFF.